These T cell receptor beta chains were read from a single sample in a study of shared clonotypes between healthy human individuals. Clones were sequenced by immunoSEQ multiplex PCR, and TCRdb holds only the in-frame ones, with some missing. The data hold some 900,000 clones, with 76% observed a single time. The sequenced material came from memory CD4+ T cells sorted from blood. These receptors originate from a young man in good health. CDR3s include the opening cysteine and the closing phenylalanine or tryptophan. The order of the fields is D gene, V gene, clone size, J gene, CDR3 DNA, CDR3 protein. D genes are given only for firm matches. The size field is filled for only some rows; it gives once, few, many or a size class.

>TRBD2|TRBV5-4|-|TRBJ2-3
TGTGCCAGCAGCTTGCCTAGCGGAGCGAAGACAGATACGCAGTATTTT
CASSLPSGAKTDTQYF
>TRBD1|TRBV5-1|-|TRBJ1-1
TGCGCCAGCAGCGTAACAGGGGGAGGCACTGAAGCTTTCTTT
CASSVTGGGTEAFF
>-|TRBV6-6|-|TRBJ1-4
TGTGCCAGCAGCAGGGGTGGAGTTAATGAAAAACTGTTTTTT
CASSRGGVNEKLFF
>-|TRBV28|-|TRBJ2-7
TGTGCCAGCAGCATCGTACGTTACGAGCAGTACTTC
CASSIVRYEQYF
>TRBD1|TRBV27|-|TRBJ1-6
TGTGCCAGCGGGACAGGTTATTCACCCCTCCACTTT
CASGTGYSPLHF
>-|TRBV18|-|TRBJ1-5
TGTGCCAGCTCACCACCGCAGGGCGGGTCGGGGCCCCAGCATTTT
CASSPPQGGSGPQHF
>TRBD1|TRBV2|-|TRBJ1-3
TGTGCCAGCAGTTTACAGGGGAACTCTGGAAACACCATATATTTT
CASSLQGNSGNTIYF
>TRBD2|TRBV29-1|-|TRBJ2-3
TGCAGCGTTGAAGATTCGGGACTAGTGACAGATACGCAGTATTTT
CSVEDSGLVTDTQYF
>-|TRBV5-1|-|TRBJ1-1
TGCGCCAGCAGCTTCGGGGGCCTACTTAGGAACACTGAAGCTTTCTTT
CASSFGGLLRNTEAFF
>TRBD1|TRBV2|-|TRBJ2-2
TGTGCCAGCAGAGGCGACAGGGGTAGGACCGGGGAGCTGTTTTTT
CASRGDRGRTGELFF
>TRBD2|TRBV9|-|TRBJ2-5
TGTGCCAGCAGCGCCGGGACTAGCGGGAGACAAGAGACCCAGTACTTC
CASSAGTSGRQETQYF
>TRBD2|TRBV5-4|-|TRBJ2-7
TGTGCCAGCAGCTTGGACAGCGGGAGTTACGAGCAGTACTTC
CASSLDSGSYEQYF
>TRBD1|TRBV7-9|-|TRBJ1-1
TGTGCCAGCAGCTCTTACAGGGGTCCGAACACTGAAGCTTTCTTT
CASSSYRGPNTEAFF
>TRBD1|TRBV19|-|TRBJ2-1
TGTGCCAGTAGTGGACAGGGGAATGAGCAGTTCTTC
CASSGQGNEQFF
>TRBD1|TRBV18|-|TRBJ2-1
TGTGCCAGCTCACGGGACAGATTCAATGAGCAGTTCTTC
CASSRDRFNEQFF
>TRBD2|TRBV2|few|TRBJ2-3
TGTGCCAGTCTCTCTAGCGGGGGACGCGGTACGCAGTATTTT
CASLSSGGRGTQYF
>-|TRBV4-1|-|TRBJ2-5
TGCGCCAGCAGCCAAAGCCCCCAGCAGCGGGAGACCCAGTACTTC
CASSQSPQQRETQYF
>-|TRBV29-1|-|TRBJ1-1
TGCAGCGTTTCATTCAGTGGGAACACTGAAGCTTTCTTT
CSVSFSGNTEAFF
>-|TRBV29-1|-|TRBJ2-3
TGCAGCGTTGATGCGGGATCTAGCGCCCTCACAGATACGCAGTATTTT
CSVDAGSSALTDTQYF
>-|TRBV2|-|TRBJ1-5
TGTGCCAGCAGTATCTATGGTTATCAGCCCCAGCATTTT
CASSIYGYQPQHF